The present T cell receptor (beta chain) was sequenced within a study of identical twins. TCRdb independently ran MiXCR on the 5' RACE reads; one entry per CDR3 protein. The table shows about 340,000 distinct CDR3 sequences, with over 9% occurring only once. Remarks on this clonotype: Antigen specificity is unknown.

Study-level points and caveats: Those out-of-frame alpha sequences shared by twins showed an excess of low generation probability.

These records were also assigned to another study, of yellow fever vaccine responses in identical twins.

This clonotype originated in a woman aged 18-30 years in good health. What was sequenced was CD8+ T cells sorted from blood.

CDR3 DNA: TGTGCCACCAGTGTGGGGGATAAACACACCGGGGAGCTGTTTTTT. It yields the protein CATSVGDKHTGELFF. This sequence joins TRBV24-1 and TRBJ2-2, with D perhaps matching TRBD1 or TRBD2 (5 bases each). V lost 5 bases and J lost 3, with 12 bases in between. Germline-derived CDR1 and CDR2 are KGHDR and SFDVKD. The CDR3 extends over 15 amino acids.